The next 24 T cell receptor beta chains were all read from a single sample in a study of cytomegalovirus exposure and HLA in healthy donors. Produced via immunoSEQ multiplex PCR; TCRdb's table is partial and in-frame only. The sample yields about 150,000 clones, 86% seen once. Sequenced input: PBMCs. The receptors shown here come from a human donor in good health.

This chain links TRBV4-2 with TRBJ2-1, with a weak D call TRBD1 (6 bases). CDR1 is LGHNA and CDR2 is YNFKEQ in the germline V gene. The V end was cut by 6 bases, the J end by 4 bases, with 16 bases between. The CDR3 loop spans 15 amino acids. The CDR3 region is CASRPGTPLYNEQFF. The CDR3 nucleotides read TGTGCCAGCAGACCCGGGACACCCTTATACAATGAGCAGTTCTTC.

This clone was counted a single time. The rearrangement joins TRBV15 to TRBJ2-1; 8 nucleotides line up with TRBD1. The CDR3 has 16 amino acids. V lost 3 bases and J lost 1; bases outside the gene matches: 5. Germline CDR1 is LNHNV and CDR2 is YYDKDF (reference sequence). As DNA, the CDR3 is TGTGCCACCAGCAGTCATGACAGGGGTTCCTACAATGAGCAGTTCTTC. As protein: CATSSHDRGSYNEQFF.

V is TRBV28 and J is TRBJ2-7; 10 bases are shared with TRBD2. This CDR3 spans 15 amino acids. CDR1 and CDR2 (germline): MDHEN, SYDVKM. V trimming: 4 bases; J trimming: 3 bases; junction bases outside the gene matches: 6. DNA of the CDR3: TGTGCCAGCAGTTCCCCGGGACTAGCGAACTACGAGCAGTACTTC. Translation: CASSSPGLANYEQYF.

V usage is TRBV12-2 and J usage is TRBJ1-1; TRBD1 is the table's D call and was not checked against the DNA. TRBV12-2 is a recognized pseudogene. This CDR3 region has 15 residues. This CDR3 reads CASRVGYRGATEAFF. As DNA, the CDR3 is TGTGCAAGTCGCGTCGGCTACAGGGGGGCCACTGAAGCTTTCTTT.

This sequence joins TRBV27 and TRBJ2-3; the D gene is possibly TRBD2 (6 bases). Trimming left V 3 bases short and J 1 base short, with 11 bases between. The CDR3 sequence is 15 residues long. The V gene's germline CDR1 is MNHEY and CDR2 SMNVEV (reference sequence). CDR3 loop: CASSLEGRGTDTQYF. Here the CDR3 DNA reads TGTGCCAGCAGTTTGGAGGGCCGGGGCACAGATACGCAGTATTTT.

The CDR3 protein is CAWSLGGTSTDTQYF. CDR3 coding DNA: TGTGCCTGGAGTCTAGGGGGAACTAGCACAGATACGCAGTATTTT. The chain combines TRBV30 with TRBJ2-3, with D maybe TRBD1 (6 bases). V was trimmed by 2 bases and J by 0 bases, leaving 12 bases between them. Germline V CDR1 and CDR2: GTSNPN, SVGIG (reference sequence). This CDR3 contains 15 residues.

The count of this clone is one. The chain's CDR3 is CASTPRGGDNEQFF. In DNA form, the CDR3 reads TGTGCCAGCACCCCCCGCGGGGGTGATAATGAGCAGTTCTTC. This chain links TRBV7-3 with TRBJ2-1, with 7 bases fitting TRBD2. The CDR3 totals 14 residues. Looked up from germline, CDR1 is SGHTA and CDR2 is FQGTGA. V shed 7 bases and J 7 bases; nucleotides not matched to a gene: 10.

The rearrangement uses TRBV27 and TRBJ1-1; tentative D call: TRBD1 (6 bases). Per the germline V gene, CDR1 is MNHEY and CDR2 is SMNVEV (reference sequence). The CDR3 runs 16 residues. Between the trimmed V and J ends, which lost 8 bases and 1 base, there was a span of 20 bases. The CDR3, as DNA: TGTGCCAGCGGATGGTTGTATGGGGGGGCGAACACTGAAGCTTTCTTT. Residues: CASGWLYGGANTEAFF.

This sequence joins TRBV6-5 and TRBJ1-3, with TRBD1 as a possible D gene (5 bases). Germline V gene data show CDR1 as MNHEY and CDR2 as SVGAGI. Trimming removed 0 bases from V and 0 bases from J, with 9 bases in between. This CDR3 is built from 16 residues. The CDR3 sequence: CASSYSRTISGNTIYF. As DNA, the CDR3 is TGTGCCAGCAGTTACTCGAGGACAATCTCTGGAAACACCATATATTTT.

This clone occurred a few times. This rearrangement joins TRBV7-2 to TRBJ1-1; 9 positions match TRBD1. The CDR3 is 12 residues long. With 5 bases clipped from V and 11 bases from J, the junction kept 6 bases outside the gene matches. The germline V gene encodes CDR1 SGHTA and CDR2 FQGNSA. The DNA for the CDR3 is TGTGCCAGCAGCCACGGGACAGGGACGGCTTTCTTT. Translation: CASSHGTGTAFF. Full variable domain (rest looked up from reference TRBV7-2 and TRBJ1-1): GAGVSQSPSNKVTEKGKDVELRCDPISGHTALYWYRQSLGQGLEFLIYFQGNSAPDKSGLPSDRFSAERTGGSVSTLTIQRTQQEDSAVYLCASSHGTGTAFFGQGTRLTVV.

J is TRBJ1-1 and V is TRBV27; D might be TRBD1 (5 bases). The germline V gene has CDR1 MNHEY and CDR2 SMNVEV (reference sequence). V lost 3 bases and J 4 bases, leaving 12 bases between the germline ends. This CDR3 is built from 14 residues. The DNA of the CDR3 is TGTGCCAGCAGTTTTGCGGGGGTTCCCACTGAAGCTTTCTTT. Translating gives CASSFAGVPTEAFF.

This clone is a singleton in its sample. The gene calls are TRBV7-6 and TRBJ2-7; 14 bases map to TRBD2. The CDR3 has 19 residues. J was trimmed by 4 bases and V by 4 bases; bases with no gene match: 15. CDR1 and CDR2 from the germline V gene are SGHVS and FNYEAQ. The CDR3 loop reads CASSSLWTSGGPRGYEQYF. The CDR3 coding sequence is TGTGCCAGCAGCTCCTTATGGACTAGCGGGGGGCCCCGGGGGTACGAGCAGTACTTC.

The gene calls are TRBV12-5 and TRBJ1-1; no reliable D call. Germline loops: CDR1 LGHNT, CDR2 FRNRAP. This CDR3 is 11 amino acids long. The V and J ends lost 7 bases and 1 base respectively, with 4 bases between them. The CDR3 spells CASAKNTEAFF. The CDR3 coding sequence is TGTGCTAGTGCCAAGAACACTGAAGCTTTCTTT.

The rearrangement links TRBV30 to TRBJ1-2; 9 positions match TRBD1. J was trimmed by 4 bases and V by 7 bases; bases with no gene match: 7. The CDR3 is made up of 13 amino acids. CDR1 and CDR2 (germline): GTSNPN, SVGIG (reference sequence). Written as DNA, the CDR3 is TGTGCCTACCAGGGACAGGGACTCTATGGCTACACCTTC. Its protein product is CAYQGQGLYGYTF.

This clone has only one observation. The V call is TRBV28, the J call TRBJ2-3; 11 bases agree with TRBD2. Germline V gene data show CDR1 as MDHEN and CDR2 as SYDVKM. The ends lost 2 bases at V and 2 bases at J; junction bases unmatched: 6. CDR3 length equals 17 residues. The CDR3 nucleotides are TGTGCCAGCAGTTTAAGGGCGGGACTAGCGGACACAGATACGCAGTATTTT. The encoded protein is CASSLRAGLADTDTQYF.

The CDR3 region has the DNA TGCGCCAGCAGCCAAGAGCCAATAGCTAATGAAAAACTGTTTTTT. Amino acids: CASSQEPIANEKLFF. The gene calls are TRBV4-3 and TRBJ1-4; the D is unclear. The CDR3 extends over 15 amino acids. The V gene's germline CDR1 is LGHNA and CDR2 YSLEER. V lost 0 bases, J lost 3 bases, and 8 bases lay in between.

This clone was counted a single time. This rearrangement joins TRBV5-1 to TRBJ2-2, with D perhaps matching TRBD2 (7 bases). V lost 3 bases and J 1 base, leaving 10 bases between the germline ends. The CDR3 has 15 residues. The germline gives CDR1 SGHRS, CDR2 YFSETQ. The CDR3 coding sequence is TGCGCCAGCAGCTCGGGGGGCCTGAACACCGGGGAGCTGTTTTTT. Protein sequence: CASSSGGLNTGELFF.

DNA of the CDR3: TGTGCCAGCAGCTCCGGGACAGGTTATAATCAGCCCCAGCATTTT. It codes for CASSSGTGYNQPQHF. The genes are TRBV5-5 and TRBJ1-5; 8 bases agree with TRBD1. V shed 3 bases, J shed 4 bases, and the junction held 6 bases outside the gene matches. Germline V gene sequence: CDR1 SGHKS, CDR2 YYEKEE (reference sequence). CDR3 length equals 15 residues.

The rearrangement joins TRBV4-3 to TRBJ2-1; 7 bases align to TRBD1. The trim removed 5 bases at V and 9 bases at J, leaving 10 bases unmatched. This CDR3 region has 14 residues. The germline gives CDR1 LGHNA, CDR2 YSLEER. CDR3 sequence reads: CASSFEQGIGEQFF. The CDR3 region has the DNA TGCGCCAGCAGCTTCGAACAGGGGATAGGTGAGCAGTTCTTC.

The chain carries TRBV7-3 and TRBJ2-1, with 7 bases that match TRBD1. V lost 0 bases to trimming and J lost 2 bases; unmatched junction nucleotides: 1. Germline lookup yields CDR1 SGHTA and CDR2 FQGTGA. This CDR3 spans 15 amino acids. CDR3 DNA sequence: TGTGCCAGCAGCTTAACAGGGGGCCCCTACAATGAGCAGTTCTTC. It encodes CASSLTGGPYNEQFF.

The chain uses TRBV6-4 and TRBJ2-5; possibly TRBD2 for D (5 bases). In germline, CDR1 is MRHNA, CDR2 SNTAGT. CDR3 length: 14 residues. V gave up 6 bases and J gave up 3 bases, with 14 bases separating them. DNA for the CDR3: TGTGCCAGCAGGGTCCGGGGAAGGAAAGAGACCCAGTACTTC. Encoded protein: CASRVRGRKETQYF.

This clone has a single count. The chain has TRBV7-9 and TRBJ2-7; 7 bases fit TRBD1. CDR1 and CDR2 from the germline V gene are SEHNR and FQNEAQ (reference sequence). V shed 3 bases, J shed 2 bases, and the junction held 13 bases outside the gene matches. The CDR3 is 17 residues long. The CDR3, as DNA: TGTGCCAGCAGCTTCTCGAGGGACAGCCGTTCGGCCTACGAGCAGTACTTC. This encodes CASSFSRDSRSAYEQYF.

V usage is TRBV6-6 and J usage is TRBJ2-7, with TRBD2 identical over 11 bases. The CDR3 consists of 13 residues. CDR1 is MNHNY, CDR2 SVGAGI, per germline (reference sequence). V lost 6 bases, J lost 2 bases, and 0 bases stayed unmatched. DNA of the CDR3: TGTGCCAGCAGACTAGCGGGGGCCTACGAGCAGTACTTC. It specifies CASRLAGAYEQYF.

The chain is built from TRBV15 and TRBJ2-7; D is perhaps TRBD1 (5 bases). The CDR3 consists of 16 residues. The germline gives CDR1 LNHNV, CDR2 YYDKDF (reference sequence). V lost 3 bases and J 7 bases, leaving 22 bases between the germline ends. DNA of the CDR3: TGTGCCACCAGCAGTCTTTTTGGCAGGGCTATGGGGGAGCAGTACTTC. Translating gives CATSSLFGRAMGEQYF. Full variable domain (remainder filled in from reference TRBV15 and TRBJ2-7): DAMVIQNPRYQVTQFGKPVTLSCSQTLNHNVMYWYQQKSSQAPKLLFHYYDKDFNNEADTPDNFQSRRPNTSFCFLDIRSPGLGDTAMYLCATSSLFGRAMGEQYFGPGTRLTVT.